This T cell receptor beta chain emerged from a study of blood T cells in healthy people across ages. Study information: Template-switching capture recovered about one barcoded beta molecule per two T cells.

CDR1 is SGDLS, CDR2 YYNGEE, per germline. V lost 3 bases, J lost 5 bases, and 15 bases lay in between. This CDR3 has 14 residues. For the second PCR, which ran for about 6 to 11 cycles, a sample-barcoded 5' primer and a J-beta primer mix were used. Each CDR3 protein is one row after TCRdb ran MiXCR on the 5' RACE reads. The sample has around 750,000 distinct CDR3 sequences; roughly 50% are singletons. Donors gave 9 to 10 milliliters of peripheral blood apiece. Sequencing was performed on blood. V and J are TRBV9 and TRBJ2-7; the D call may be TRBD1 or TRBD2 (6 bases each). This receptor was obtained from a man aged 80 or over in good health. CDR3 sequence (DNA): TGTGCCAGCAGCGCGGGGGCGCGGTACAACGAGCAGTACTTC. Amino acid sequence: CASSAGARYNEQYF. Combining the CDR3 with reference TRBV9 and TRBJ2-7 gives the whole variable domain DSGVTQTPKHLITATGQRVTLRCSPRSGDLSVYWYQQSLDQGLQFLIQYYNGEERAKGNILERFSAQQFPDLHSELNLSSLELGDSALYFCASSAGARYNEQYFGPGTRLTVT.